This T cell receptor (beta chain) appears in the sequencing data of a study of control samples from healthy donors and cancer patients. The table came from immunoSEQ multiplex PCR; TCRdb's copy has only in-frame clones and leaves some out. The sample lists 150,000 to 200,000 clones, 90% to 95% occurring once. The CDR3 consists of 15 residues. Germline CDR1 SGHTA, CDR2 FQGNSA. V was pared by 2 bases and J by 3 bases, with 6 bases of the junction left unmatched. The rearrangement links TRBV7-2 to TRBJ2-7, with 8 bases matching TRBD2. Sequencing input: blood. This TCR was sampled from a woman in her thirties in good health. CDR3 region: CASSLLLAAYYEQYF. CDR3 DNA sequence: TGTGCCAGCAGCTTACTACTAGCGGCCTACTACGAGCAGTACTTC.